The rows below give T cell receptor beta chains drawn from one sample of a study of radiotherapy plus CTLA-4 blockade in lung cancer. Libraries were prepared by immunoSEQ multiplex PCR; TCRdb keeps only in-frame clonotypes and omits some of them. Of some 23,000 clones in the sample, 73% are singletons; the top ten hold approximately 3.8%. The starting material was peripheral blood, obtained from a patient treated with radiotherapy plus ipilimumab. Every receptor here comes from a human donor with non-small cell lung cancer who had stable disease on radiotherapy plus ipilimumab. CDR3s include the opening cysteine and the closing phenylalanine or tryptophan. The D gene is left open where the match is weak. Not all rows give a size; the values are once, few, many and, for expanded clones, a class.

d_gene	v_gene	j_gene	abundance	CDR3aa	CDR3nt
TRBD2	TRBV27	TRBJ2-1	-	CASSFFGLAGEFEQFF	TGTGCCAGCAGTTTTTTTGGACTAGCGGGAGAGTTTGAGCAGTTCTTC
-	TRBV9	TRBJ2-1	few	CASSVAGTSLNEQFF	TGTGCCAGCAGCGTAGCAGGGACGAGTCTCAATGAGCAGTTCTTC
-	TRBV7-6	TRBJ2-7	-	CASSLAPGWVSYEQYF	TGTGCCAGCAGCTTAGCGCCGGGATGGGTATCCTACGAGCAGTACTTC
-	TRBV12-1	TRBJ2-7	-	CASCETKTYEQYF	TGTGCCAGCTGCGAGACAAAGACCTACGAGCAGTACTTC
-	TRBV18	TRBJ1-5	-	CASSNGGSFNQPQHF	TGTGCCAGCTCTAATGGGGGCAGCTTCAATCAGCCCCAGCATTTT
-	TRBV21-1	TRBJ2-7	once	CASSAKPSRMRAGYEQYF	TGTGCCAGCAGCGCAAAACCATCAAGGATGAGAGCTGGATACGAGCAGTACTTC
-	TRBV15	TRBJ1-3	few	CATSDLSTGSGNTIYF	TGTGCCACCAGCGATTTGTCAACAGGGTCTGGAAACACCATATATTTT
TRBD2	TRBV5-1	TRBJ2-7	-	CASSLTASGSRGEQYF	TGCGCCAGCAGCTTAACGGCTAGCGGGAGTAGAGGCGAGCAGTACTTC
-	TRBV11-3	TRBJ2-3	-	CASSLAPTGVNTQYF	TGTGCCAGCAGCTTAGCCCCCACTGGAGTGAATACGCAGTATTTT
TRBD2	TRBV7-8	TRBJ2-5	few	CASSPTGTSGSQETQYF	TGTGCCAGCAGCCCCACCGGGACTAGCGGTAGCCAAGAGACCCAGTACTTC
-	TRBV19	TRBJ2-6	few	CASRDSSGANVLTF	TGTGCCAGTAGGGACAGCTCTGGGGCCAACGTCCTGACTTTC
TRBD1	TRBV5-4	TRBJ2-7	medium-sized	CASSLGIGGTGLVYEQYF	TGTGCCAGCAGCTTGGGCATAGGGGGGACAGGATTAGTCTACGAGCAGTACTTC
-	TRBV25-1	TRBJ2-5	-	CASTLSGGQGETQYF	TGTGCCAGCACCCTGAGTGGGGGCCAAGGAGAGACCCAGTACTTC
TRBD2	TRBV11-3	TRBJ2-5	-	CASSLSSGGQETQYF	TGTGCCAGCAGCTTAAGTAGCGGGGGACAAGAGACCCAGTACTTC
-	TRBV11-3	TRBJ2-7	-	CASSLPPVRRTPAYEQYF	TGTGCCAGCAGCTTGCCCCCAGTCCGACGGACCCCAGCCTACGAGCAGTACTTC
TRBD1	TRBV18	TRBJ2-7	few	CASSFETGFEQYF	TGTGCCAGCTCATTTGAGACAGGGTTCGAGCAGTACTTC
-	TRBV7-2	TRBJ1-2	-	CASSLDSSYGYGYTF	TGTGCCAGCAGCTTAGACAGCTCGTACGGCTATGGCTACACCTTC
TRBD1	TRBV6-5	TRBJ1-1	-	CASSYTGRGPTEAFF	TGCGCCAGCAGTTACACTGGCAGGGGGCCCACTGAAGCTTTCTTT
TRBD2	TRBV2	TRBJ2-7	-	CASRLAANSYEQYF	TGTGCCAGCAGGCTAGCGGCCAACTCCTACGAGCAGTACTTC
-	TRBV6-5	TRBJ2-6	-	CASKVPSGANVLTF	TGTGCCAGCAAAGTACCTTCTGGGGCCAACGTCCTGACTTTC
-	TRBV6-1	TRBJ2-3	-	CASRSSATQYF	TGTGCCAGCAGGTCGTCGGCCACGCAGTATTTT
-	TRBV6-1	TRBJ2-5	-	CASSTRGLETQYF	TGTGCCAGCAGCACCCGGGGCTTGGAGACCCAGTACTTC
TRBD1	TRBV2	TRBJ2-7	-	CASSDLGTVPPEQYF	TGTGCCAGCAGTGATCTGGGGACAGTACCCCCCGAGCAGTACTTC
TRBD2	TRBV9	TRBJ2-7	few	CASSAGTSGVYEQYF	TGTGCCAGCAGCGCCGGGACTAGCGGGGTCTACGAGCAGTACTTC
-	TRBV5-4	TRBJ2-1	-	CASRFRDDSVMSSYNEQFF	TGTGCCAGCAGGTTCCGGGACGACTCCGTGATGAGCTCCTACAATGAGCAGTTCTTC
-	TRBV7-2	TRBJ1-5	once	CASSQGYSAGLDNQPQHF	TGTGCCAGCAGCCAAGGGTACAGCGCAGGGCTGGACAATCAGCCCCAGCATTTT
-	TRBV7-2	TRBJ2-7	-	CASSSDSSYEQYF	TGTGCCAGCAGCTCGGACAGTTCCTACGAGCAGTACTTC
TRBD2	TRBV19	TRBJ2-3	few	CASSITRLAGGQSDTQYF	TGTGCCAGTAGTATAACCCGACTAGCGGGAGGGCAATCAGATACGCAGTATTTT
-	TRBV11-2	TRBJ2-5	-	CASSLRQGGETQYF	TGTGCCAGCAGCTTACGGCAGGGTGGAGAGACCCAGTACTTC
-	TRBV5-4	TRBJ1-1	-	CASRPTVGSIEAFF	TGTGCCAGCAGGCCGACAGTCGGTAGTATTGAAGCTTTCTTT
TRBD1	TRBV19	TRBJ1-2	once	CASSIRTGVDGYTF	TGTGCCAGTAGTATAAGAACAGGGGTTGATGGCTACACCTTC
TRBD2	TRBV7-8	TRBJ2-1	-	CASSVAGEVEQFF	TGTGCCAGCAGTGTAGCGGGAGAGGTTGAGCAGTTCTTC
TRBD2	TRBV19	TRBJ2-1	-	CASKVLAGYNEQFF	TGTGCCAGTAAAGTACTAGCGGGATACAATGAGCAGTTCTTC
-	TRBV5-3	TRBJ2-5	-	CARYQGRHQETQYF	TGTGCCAGATACCAGGGACGGCACCAAGAGACCCAGTACTTC
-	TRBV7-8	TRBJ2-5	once	CASSLPGVSRGTQYF	TGTGCCAGCAGCTTACCGGGAGTGAGTCGAGGGACCCAGTACTTC
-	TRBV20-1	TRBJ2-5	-	CSARDRETQYF	TGCAGTGCTAGAGATCGGGAGACCCAGTACTTC
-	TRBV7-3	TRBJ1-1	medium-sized	CASSLRSDGGAEAFF	TGTGCCAGCAGCTTAAGATCAGACGGCGGCGCTGAAGCTTTCTTT
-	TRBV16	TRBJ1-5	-	CASSSHLGNQPQHF	TGTGCCAGCAGCTCCCATCTCGGGAATCAGCCCCAGCATTTT
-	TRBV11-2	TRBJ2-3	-	CASSLGRDTQYF	TGTGCCAGCAGCTTAGGGCGAGATACGCAGTATTTT
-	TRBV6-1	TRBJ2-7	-	CASSEPGRDEQYF	TGTGCCAGCAGTGAACCCGGACGCGACGAGCAGTACTTC